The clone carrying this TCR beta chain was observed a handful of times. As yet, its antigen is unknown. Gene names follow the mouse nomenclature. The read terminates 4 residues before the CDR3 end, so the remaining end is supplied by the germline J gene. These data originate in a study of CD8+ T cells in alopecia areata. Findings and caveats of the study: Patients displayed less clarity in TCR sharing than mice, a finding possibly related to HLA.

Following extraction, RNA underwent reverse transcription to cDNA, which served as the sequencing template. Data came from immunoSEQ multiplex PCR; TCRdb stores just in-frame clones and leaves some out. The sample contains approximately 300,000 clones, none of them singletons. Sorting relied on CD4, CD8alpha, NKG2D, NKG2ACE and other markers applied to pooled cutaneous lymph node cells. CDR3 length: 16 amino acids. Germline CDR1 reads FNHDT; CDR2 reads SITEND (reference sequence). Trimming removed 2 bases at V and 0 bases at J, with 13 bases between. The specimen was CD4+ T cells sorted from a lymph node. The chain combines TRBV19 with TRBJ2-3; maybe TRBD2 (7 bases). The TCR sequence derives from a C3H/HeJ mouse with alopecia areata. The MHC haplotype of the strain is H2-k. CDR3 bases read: TGTGCCAGCAGTATCTGGCTGGGGGCTAGTGCAGAA. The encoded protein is CASSIWLGASAE. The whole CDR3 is CASSIWLGASAETLYF.